This TCR beta chain emerged from a study of cytomegalovirus exposure and HLA in healthy donors. This CDR3 region has 18 residues. Trimming took 2 bases from V and 2 from J; bases not matched to a gene: 12. CDR1 and CDR2 from the germline V gene are SGHDT and YYEEEE. It was with 60 Vbeta and 13 Jbeta primers that the PCR ran. Only in-frame clones appear in the TCRdb table, and some are missing; sequencing was by immunoSEQ multiplex PCR. The table has under 200,000 clones, 76% seen once. This clonotype was obtained from a female donor in good health and CMV-seronegative. This chain links TRBV5-6 with TRBJ2-1, with 8 bases matching TRBD2. The sample consisted of PBMCs. CDR3 amino acids: CASSFRVGGAKTYNEQFF. Here the CDR3 DNA reads TGTGCCAGCAGCTTTCGGGTCGGGGGGGCAAAGACCTACAATGAGCAGTTCTTC.